The source of this TCR beta chain is a study of T cells expressing NK-cell markers. The authors generated TCR beta cDNA through 5'RACE template switching with UMIs. TCRdb re-analyzed the 5' RACE reads; it lists each CDR3 protein once, without DNA. Its listing shows 350,000 to 450,000 distinct CDR3 sequences. The CDR3 runs 13 residues. Germline CDR1 SQVTM, CDR2 ANQGSEA. Sample: blood T cells: a sorted CD56 or NKG2C T cell subset, CD4+ or CD8+ T cells, or bulk PBMC T cells (not recorded which). The receptor was isolated from a man between 18 and 69 years old in good health. This sequence joins TRBV29-1 and TRBJ1-2. CDR3 protein: CSVEKGGTYGYTF.